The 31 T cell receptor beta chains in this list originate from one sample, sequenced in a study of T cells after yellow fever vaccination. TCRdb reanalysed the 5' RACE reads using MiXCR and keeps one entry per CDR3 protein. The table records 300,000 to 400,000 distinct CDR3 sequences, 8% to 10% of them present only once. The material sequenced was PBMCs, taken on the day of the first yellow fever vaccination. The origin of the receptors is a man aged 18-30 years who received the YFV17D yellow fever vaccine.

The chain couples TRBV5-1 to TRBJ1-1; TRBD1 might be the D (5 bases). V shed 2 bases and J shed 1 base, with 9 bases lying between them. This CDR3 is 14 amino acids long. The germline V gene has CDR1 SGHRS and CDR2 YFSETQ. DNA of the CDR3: TGCGCCAGCAGCTTTGCCAGGGAGAACACTGAAGCTTTCTTT. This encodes CASSFARENTEAFF.

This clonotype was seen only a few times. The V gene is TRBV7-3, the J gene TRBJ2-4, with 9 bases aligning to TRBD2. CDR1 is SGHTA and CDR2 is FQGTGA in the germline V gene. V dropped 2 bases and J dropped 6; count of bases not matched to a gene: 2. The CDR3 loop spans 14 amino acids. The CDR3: CASSLAGGSNIQYF. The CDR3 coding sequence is TGTGCCAGCAGCTTAGCGGGGGGGTCAAACATTCAGTACTTC.

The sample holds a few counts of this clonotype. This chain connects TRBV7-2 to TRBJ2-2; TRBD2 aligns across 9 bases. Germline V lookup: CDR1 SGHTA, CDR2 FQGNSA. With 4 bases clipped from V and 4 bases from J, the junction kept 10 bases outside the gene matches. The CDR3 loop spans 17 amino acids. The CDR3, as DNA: TGTGCCAGCAGCTCCGCCCCGGGACTAGCAAGCACCGGGGAGCTGTTTTTT. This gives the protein CASSSAPGLASTGELFF.

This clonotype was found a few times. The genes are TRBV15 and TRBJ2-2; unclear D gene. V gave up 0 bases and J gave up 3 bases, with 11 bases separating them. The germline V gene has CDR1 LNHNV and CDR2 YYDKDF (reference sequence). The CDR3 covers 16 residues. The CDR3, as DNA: TGTGCCACCAGCAGAGATCCACTTTCCGACACCGGGGAGCTGTTTTTT. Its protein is CATSRDPLSDTGELFF. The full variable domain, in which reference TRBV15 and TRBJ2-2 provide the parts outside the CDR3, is DAMVIQNPRYQVTQFGKPVTLSCSQTLNHNVMYWYQQKSSQAPKLLFHYYDKDFNNEADTPDNFQSRRPNTSFCFLDIRSPGLGDTAMYLCATSRDPLSDTGELFFGEGSRLTVL.

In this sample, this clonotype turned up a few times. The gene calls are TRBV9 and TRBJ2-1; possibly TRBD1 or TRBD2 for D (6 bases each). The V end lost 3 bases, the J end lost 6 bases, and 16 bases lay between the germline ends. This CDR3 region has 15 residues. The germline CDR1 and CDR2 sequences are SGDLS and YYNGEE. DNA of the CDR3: TGTGCCAGCAGCGCCGGAGGGGGAGCCAGCAATGAGCAGTTCTTC. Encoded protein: CASSAGGGASNEQFF.

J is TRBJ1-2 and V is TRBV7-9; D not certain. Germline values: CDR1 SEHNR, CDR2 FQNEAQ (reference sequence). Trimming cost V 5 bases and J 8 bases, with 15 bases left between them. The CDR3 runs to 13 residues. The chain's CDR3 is CASSPRTVRGYTF. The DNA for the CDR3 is TGTGCCAGCAGCCCCCGGACGGTGCGAGGCTACACCTTC. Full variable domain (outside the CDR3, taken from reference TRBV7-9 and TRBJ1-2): DTGVSQNPRHKITKRGQNVTFRCDPISEHNRLYWYRQTLGQGPEFLTYFQNEAQLEKSRLLSDRFSAERPKGSFSTLEIQRTEQGDSAMYLCASSPRTVRGYTFGSGTRLTVV.

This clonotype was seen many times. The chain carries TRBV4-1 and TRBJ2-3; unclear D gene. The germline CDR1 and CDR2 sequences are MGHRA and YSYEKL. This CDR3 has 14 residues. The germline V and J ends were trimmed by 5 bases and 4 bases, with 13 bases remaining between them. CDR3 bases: TGCGCCAGCAGCGACGGATCCGGGCCAGATACGCAGTATTTT. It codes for CASSDGSGPDTQYF.

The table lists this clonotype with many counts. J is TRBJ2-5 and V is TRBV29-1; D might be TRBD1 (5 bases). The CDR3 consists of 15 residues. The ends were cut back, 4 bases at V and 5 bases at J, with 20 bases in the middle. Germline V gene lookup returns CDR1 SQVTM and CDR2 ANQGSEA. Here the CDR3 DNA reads TGCAGCGTTGCTTCACACCTCAGACCAGGGGAGACCCAGTACTTC. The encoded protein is CSVASHLRPGETQYF.

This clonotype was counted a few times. CDR3 nucleotides: TGCGCCAGCGGGGTAGGAACGAGCTACAATGAGCAGTTCTTC. It is translated as CASGVGTSYNEQFF. The chain couples TRBV4-1 to TRBJ2-1; D uncertain. Germline V gene sequence: CDR1 MGHRA, CDR2 YSYEKL. The CDR3 contains 14 residues. V gave up 8 bases and J gave up 3 bases, with 14 bases separating them.

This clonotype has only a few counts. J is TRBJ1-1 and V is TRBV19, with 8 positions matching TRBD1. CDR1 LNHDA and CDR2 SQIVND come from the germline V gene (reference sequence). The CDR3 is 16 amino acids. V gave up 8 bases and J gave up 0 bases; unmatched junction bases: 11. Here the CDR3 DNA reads TGTGCCAGTGGACAGGGCATGGGGTACATGAACACTGAAGCTTTCTTT. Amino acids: CASGQGMGYMNTEAFF.

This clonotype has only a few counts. The CDR3 reads CASSLAGEYNEQFF. In DNA form, the CDR3 reads TGTGCCAGCAGCTTAGCGGGGGAATACAATGAGCAGTTCTTC. The V gene is TRBV7-2, the J gene TRBJ2-1; D might be TRBD1 or TRBD2, each matching 5 bases. There are 14 residues in the CDR3. From germline, CDR1 is SGHTA and CDR2 FQGNSA. V was trimmed by 0 bases and J by 4 bases, leaving 7 bases between them.

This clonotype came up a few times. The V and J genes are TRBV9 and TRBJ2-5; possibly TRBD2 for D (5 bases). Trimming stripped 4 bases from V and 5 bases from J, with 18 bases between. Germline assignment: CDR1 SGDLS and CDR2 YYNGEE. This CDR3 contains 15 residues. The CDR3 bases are TGTGCCAGCAGCCCCCTCCGGGGAGAGACGGAGACCCAGTACTTC. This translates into CASSPLRGETETQYF.

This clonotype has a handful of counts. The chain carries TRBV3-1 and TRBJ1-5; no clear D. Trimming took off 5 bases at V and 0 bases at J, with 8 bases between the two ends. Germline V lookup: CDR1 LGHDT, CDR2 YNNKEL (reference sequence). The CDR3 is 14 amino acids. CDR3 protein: CASSTRHSNQPQHF. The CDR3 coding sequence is TGTGCCAGCAGCACGAGACATAGCAATCAGCCCCAGCATTTT.

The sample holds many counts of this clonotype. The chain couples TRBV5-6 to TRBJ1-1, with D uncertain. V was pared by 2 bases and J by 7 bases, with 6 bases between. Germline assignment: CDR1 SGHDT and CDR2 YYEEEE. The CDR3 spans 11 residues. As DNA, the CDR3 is TGTGCCAGCAGCTTTGAGTATGAAGCTTTCTTT. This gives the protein CASSFEYEAFF. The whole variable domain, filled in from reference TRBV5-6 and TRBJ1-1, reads DAGVTQSPTHLIKTRGQQVTLRCSPKSGHDTVSWYQQALGQGPQFIFQYYEEEERQRGNFPDRFSGHQFPNYSSELNVNALLLGDSALYLCASSFEYEAFFGQGTRLTVV.

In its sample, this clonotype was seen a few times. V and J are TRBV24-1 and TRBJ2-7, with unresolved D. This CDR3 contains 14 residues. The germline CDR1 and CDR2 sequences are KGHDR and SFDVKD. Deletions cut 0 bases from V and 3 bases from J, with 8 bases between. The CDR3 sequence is CATSDLSRLYEQYF. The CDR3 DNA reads TGTGCCACCAGTGATTTGAGCAGACTCTACGAGCAGTACTTC.

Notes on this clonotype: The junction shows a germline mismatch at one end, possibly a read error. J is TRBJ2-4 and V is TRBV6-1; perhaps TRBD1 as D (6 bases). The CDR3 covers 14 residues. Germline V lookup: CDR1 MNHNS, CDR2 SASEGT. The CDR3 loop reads CASSPGRGESIPYF. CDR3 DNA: TGTGCCAGCAGCCCGGGCAGGGGAGAGTCCATTCCGTACTTC.

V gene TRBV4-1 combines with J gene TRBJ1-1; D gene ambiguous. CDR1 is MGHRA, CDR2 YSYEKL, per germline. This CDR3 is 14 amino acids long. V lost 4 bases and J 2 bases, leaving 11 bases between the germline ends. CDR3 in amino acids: CASSLRVTNTEAFF. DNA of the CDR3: TGCGCCAGCAGCCTAAGGGTAACCAACACTGAAGCTTTCTTT.

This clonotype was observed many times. The CDR3 nucleotides are TGTGCCACCAGTACTAGCGTTGAGACCCAGTACTTC. The encoded protein is CATSTSVETQYF. The genes are TRBV24-1 and TRBJ2-5; 7 bases are shared with TRBD2. Germline V gives CDR1 KGHDR, CDR2 SFDVKD. J was trimmed by 5 bases and V by 6 bases; bases with no gene match: 2. The CDR3 length is 12 residues.

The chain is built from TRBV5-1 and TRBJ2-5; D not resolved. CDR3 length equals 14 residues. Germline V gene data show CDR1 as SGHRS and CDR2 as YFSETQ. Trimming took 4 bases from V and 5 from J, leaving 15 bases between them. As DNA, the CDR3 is TGCGCCAGCAGCCCCGCCCAAACCCATGAGACCCAGTACTTC. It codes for CASSPAQTHETQYF.

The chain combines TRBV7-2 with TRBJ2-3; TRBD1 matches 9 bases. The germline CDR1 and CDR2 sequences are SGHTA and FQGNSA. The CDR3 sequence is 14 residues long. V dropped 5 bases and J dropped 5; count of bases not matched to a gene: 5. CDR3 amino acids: CASSTGQGGDTQYF. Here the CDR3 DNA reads TGTGCCAGCAGCACGGGACAGGGTGGAGATACGCAGTATTTT.

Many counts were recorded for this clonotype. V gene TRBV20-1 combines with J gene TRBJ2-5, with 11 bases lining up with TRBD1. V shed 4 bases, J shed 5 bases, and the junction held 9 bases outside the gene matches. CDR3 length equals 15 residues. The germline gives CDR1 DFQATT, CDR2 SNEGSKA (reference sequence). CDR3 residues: CSATLRTGGLETQYF. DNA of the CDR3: TGCAGTGCTACCCTTCGGACAGGGGGCTTGGAGACCCAGTACTTC.

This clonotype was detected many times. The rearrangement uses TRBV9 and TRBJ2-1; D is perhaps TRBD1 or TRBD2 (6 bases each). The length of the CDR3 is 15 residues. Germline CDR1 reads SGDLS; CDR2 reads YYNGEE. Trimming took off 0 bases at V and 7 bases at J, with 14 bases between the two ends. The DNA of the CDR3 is TGTGCCAGCAGCGTAGTGGTGGGGGGCTCGAATGAGCAGTTCTTC. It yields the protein CASSVVVGGSNEQFF.

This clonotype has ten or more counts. The CDR3 coding sequence is TGTGCCAGCAGCTCCGAAGGCCCGGCTCGAGATACGCAGTATTTT. Its translation is CASSSEGPARDTQYF. The genes are TRBV7-2 and TRBJ2-3; no definite D call. There are 15 residues in the CDR3. Germline assignment: CDR1 SGHTA and CDR2 FQGNSA. V was cut by 4 bases and J by 5 bases, with 16 bases left in between.

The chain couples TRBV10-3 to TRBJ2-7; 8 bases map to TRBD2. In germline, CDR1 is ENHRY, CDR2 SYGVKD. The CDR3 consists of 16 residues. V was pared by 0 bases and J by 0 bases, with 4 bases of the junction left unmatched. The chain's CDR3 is CAISESQRGSSYEQYF. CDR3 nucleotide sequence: TGTGCCATCAGTGAGTCGCAGCGGGGGAGCTCCTACGAGCAGTACTTC.

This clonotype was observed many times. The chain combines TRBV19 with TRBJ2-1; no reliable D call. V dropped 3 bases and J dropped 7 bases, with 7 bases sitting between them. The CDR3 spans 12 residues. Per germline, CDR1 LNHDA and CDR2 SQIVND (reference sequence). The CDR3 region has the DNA TGTGCCAGTAGTATTCTTGGTAATGAGCAGTTCTTC. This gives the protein CASSILGNEQFF.

The CDR3 sequence is CASSLPVEARELFF. As DNA, the CDR3 is TGTGCCAGCAGCTTGCCGGTCGAGGCAAGGGAGCTGTTTTTT. The genes are TRBV5-6 and TRBJ2-2; no reliable D call. V was shortened by 1 base and J by 9 bases, with 13 bases between the two germline ends. The CDR3 has 14 residues. Germline assignment: CDR1 SGHDT and CDR2 YYEEEE.

The DNA for the CDR3 is TGCGCCAGCAGCTCGTTACCCGGGACTAGCGGGGGGGCCTCTGAGCAGTTCTTC. Its protein is CASSSLPGTSGGASEQFF. The gene calls are TRBV4-1 and TRBJ2-1; 16 nucleotides align to TRBD2. J lost 9 bases, V lost 5 bases, and 13 bases had no gene match. The CDR3 length is 18 residues. Germline CDR1 is MGHRA and CDR2 is YSYEKL.

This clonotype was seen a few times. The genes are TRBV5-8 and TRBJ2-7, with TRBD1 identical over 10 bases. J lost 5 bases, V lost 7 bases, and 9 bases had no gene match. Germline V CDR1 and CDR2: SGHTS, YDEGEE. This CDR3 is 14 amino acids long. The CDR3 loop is CASALGQGSHEQYF. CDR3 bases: TGTGCCAGCGCCCTGGGACAGGGGTCCCACGAGCAGTACTTC.

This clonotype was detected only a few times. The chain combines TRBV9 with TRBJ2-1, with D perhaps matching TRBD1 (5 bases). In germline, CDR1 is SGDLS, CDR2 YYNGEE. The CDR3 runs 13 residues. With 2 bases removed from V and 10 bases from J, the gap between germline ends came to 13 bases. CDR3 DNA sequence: TGTGCCAGCAGCGTTCAGGGTCAGTCAGAGCAGTTCTTC. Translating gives CASSVQGQSEQFF.

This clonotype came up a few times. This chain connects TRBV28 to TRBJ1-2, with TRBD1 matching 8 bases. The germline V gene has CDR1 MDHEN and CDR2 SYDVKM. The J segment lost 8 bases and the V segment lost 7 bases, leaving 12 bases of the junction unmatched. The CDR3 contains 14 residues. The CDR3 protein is CASTSSRTGYGYTF. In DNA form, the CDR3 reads TGTGCCAGCACTTCCAGTCGGACAGGGTACGGCTACACCTTC.

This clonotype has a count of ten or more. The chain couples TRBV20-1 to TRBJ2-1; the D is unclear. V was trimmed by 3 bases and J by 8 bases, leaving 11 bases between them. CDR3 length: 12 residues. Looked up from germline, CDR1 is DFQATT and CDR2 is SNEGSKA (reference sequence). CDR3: CSASRAQHEQFF. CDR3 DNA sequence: TGCAGTGCTAGTCGAGCTCAGCATGAGCAGTTCTTC.